This T cell receptor (beta chain) was recovered during a study of T cell responses to AZD1222 COVID-19 vaccine. Assay: immunoSEQ multiplex PCR; the TCRdb copy retains only in-frame clones and omits some. In the table there are around 160,000 clones, more than 75% of which are singletons. V dropped 8 bases and J dropped 7; count of bases not matched to a gene: 9. CDR1 and CDR2 from the germline V gene are LNHDA and SQIVND (reference sequence). The CDR3 consists of 15 residues. This receptor was identified in an adult in good health. The source material was peripheral blood, sampled on day 0 of MenACWY control vaccination. J is TRBJ2-1 and V is TRBV19; 12 nucleotides match TRBD2. This CDR3 reads CASRHSSGGANEQFF. The CDR3 region has the DNA TGTGCCAGTCGACACTCTAGCGGGGGGGCAAATGAGCAGTTCTTC.